Listed here are 21 T cell receptor beta chains from one sample, sequenced in a study of blood T cell repertoires in COVID-19. TCRdb's table, derived via immunoSEQ multiplex PCR, lists solely in-frame clones and lacks some. The sample lists 130,000 or so clones, around four fifths occurring once. Sample: peripheral blood. The source is an elderly man with active or convalescent COVID-19.

This rearrangement joins TRBV7-2 to TRBJ1-6; 9 bases line up with TRBD1. This CDR3 has 15 amino acids. Germline V gives CDR1 SGHTA, CDR2 FQGNSA. Trimming cost V 1 base and J 9 bases; bases outside gene matches: 4. The chain's CDR3 is CASSLGGQGVSPLHF. The CDR3 DNA sequence: TGTGCCAGCAGCTTAGGGGGACAGGGTGTTTCACCCCTCCACTTT.

The chain combines TRBV4-3 with TRBJ2-1, with 8 bases aligning to TRBD2. In germline, CDR1 is LGHNA, CDR2 YSLEER. The V segment lost 2 bases and the J segment 8 bases; nucleotides outside the gene matches: 8. The CDR3 runs to 15 residues. The CDR3 sequence is CASSQISGGLDEQFF. CDR3 coding DNA: TGCGCCAGCAGCCAAATCAGCGGGGGACTCGATGAGCAGTTCTTC.

As concerns this clone: The junction differs from germline at one of its ends, possibly a read error. The rearrangement joins TRBV3-1 (or the pseudogene TRBV3-2) to TRBJ1-4, with a tentative D call TRBD1 (6 bases). Germline-derived CDR1 and CDR2 are LGHDT and YNNKEL (reference sequence). The CDR3 is made up of 14 amino acids. The DNA for the CDR3 is TGTGCCAGCACCCAAGGACAGAGTAATGAAAAACTGTTTTTT. As protein: CASTQGQSNEKLFF.

In its sample, this clone was seen once. The chain has TRBV3-1 (or the pseudogene TRBV3-2) and TRBJ2-7; D not resolved. This CDR3 has 11 residues. CDR1 and CDR2 (germline): LGHDT, YNNKEL (reference sequence). The V gene lost 2 bases and the J gene lost 4 bases, with 3 bases spanning the gap. The CDR3 DNA sequence: TGTGCCAGCAGCCAACTTTACGAGCAGTACTTC. Residues: CASSQLYEQYF.

The gene calls are TRBV5-1 and TRBJ2-5, with D perhaps TRBD2 (5 bases). Germline V gene lookup returns CDR1 SGHRS and CDR2 YFSETQ. The CDR3 contains 14 residues. Trimming took 4 bases from V and 1 from J, leaving 11 bases between them. This CDR3 reads CASSPGEFQETQYF. DNA for the CDR3: TGCGCCAGCAGCCCCGGGGAGTTCCAAGAGACCCAGTACTTC.

The chain employs TRBV4-3 and TRBJ1-2, with D maybe TRBD1 (6 bases). Trimming left V 4 bases short and J 4 bases short, with 22 bases between. Germline assignment: CDR1 LGHNA and CDR2 YSLEER. The CDR3 is made up of 17 amino acids. CDR3 sequence: CASSPERVVGGVYGYTF. CDR3 sequence (DNA): TGCGCCAGCAGCCCTGAGAGGGTGGTAGGGGGGGTCTATGGCTACACCTTC.

V and J are TRBV9 and TRBJ2-5; 8 bases agree with TRBD2. V trimming: 0 bases; J trimming: 1 base; junction bases outside the gene matches: 5. CDR1 and CDR2 (germline): SGDLS, YYNGEE. This CDR3 has 16 residues. In DNA form, the CDR3 reads TGTGCCAGCAGCGTAGCGACGGGGGGGATCCAAGAGACCCAGTACTTC. Translation: CASSVATGGIQETQYF.

The J gene is TRBJ2-5, the V gene TRBV7-2; a possible D gene is TRBD2 (5 bases). V was clipped by 3 bases and J by 5 bases, with 7 bases between them. The CDR3 has 12 amino acids. Germline values: CDR1 SGHTA, CDR2 FQGNSA. The CDR3 is CASSFRGETQYF. In nucleotides, the CDR3 is TGTGCCAGCAGCTTTAGAGGGGAGACCCAGTACTTC.

Only one count was recorded for this clone. The V gene is TRBV7-2, the J gene TRBJ2-1, with 8 bases aligning to TRBD2. The CDR3 consists of 15 residues. Germline CDR1 SGHTA, CDR2 FQGNSA. V gave up 3 bases and J gave up 10 bases; unmatched junction bases: 11. CDR3 loop: CASSFDHSGGREQFF. CDR3 sequence (DNA): TGTGCCAGCAGCTTCGACCACAGCGGGGGACGGGAGCAGTTCTTC.

The chain uses TRBV5-1 and TRBJ2-5; TRBD2 matches at 7 bases. V shed 3 bases, J shed 6 bases, and the junction held 14 bases outside the gene matches. CDR3 length equals 16 residues. The germline CDR1 and CDR2 sequences are SGHRS and YFSETQ. The chain's CDR3 is CASSSPESGTVKTQYF. The CDR3 bases are TGCGCCAGCAGCTCCCCGGAGAGCGGGACTGTAAAGACCCAGTACTTC.

This clone came up once. The rearrangement joins TRBV19 to TRBJ1-1, with D tentatively TRBD1 (5 bases). Between the trimmed V and J ends, which lost 3 bases and 3 bases, there was a span of 14 bases. CDR1 is LNHDA, CDR2 SQIVND, per germline (reference sequence). The CDR3 totals 15 residues. CDR3 DNA sequence: TGTGCCAGTAGTATTCAGGCAGGGAGGGACACTGAAGCTTTCTTT. Translated, it gives CASSIQAGRDTEAFF.

This chain connects TRBV18 to TRBJ1-1, with 10 bases lining up with TRBD1. J was trimmed by 3 bases and V by 3 bases; bases with no gene match: 4. Germline CDR1 is KGHSH and CDR2 is LQKENI. The CDR3 has 15 residues. This chain's CDR3 is CASSPTGTGDTEAFF. The CDR3 DNA follows: TGTGCCAGCTCACCGACCGGGACAGGGGACACTGAAGCTTTCTTT.

The V gene is TRBV28, the J gene TRBJ1-3; a possible D gene is TRBD1 (6 bases). The CDR3 runs to 17 residues. Germline V lookup: CDR1 MDHEN, CDR2 SYDVKM. The V end was cut by 2 bases, the J end by 2 bases, with 16 bases between. CDR3 sequence reads: CASSLPGRGATGNTIYF. The CDR3 bases are TGTGCCAGCAGTTTACCAGGGCGGGGGGCAACTGGAAACACCATATATTTT.

The CDR3 DNA reads TGTGCCAGCAGCCAACTAACAGGGTTCGAGCAGTACTTC. This translates into CASSQLTGFEQYF. The chain combines TRBV3-1 (or the pseudogene TRBV3-2) with TRBJ2-7; D possibly corresponds to TRBD1 (6 bases). Germline CDR1 reads LGHDT; CDR2 reads YNNKEL (reference sequence). CDR3 length: 13 residues. V was clipped by 2 bases and J by 6 bases, with 11 bases between them.

This clone was seen more than once but under ten times. The chain recombines TRBV10-2 with TRBJ2-7; D perhaps matches TRBD2 (6 bases). The CDR3 extends over 14 amino acids. The V gene lost 4 bases and the J gene lost 1 base, with 11 bases spanning the gap. The V gene's germline CDR1 is WSHSY and CDR2 SAAADI. The CDR3 region is CASSVRDSSYEQYF. For the CDR3, the DNA is TGCGCCAGCAGTGTTCGGGACTCGTCCTACGAGCAGTACTTC.

The CDR3 DNA sequence: TGTGCCAGCAGCTTCCAGGGGCTAGTCCAAGAGACCCAGTACTTC. It specifies CASSFQGLVQETQYF. The gene calls are TRBV7-9 and TRBJ2-5, with a weak D call TRBD1 (6 bases). The CDR3 is made up of 15 amino acids. Germline CDR1 SEHNR, CDR2 FQNEAQ (reference sequence). The ends were cut back, 3 bases at V and 1 base at J, with 12 bases in the middle. Drawing the rest from reference TRBV7-9 and TRBJ2-5, the complete variable domain is DTGVSQNPRHKITKRGQNVTFRCDPISEHNRLYWYRQTLGQGPEFLTYFQNEAQLEKSRLLSDRFSAERPKGSFSTLEIQRTEQGDSAMYLCASSFQGLVQETQYFGPGTRLLVL.

The V gene is TRBV7-9, the J gene TRBJ2-1; D may be TRBD1 (7 bases). Trimming removed 0 bases at V and 0 bases at J, with 15 bases between. Germline V gene data show CDR1 as SEHNR and CDR2 as FQNEAQ (reference sequence). The CDR3 consists of 18 residues. The CDR3 DNA sequence: TGTGCCAGCAGCTTAGCGCCGCACAGGGGAGGCTCCTACAATGAGCAGTTCTTC. It specifies CASSLAPHRGGSYNEQFF.

This chain joins TRBV16 and TRBJ2-3, with a possible D match to TRBD2 (6 bases). In germline, CDR1 is KGHSY, CDR2 FQNENV. V lost 6 bases and J 0 bases, leaving 13 bases between the germline ends. There are 15 residues in the CDR3. The CDR3 DNA follows: TGTGCCAGCAGTAACAAGGGACTCAGCACAGATACGCAGTATTTT. Its translation: CASSNKGLSTDTQYF.

The chain links TRBV7-2 to TRBJ2-5; possibly TRBD2 for D (5 bases). The CDR3 loop spans 13 amino acids. Trimming pared 1 base from V and 5 bases from J, leaving 8 bases between. Germline lookup yields CDR1 SGHTA and CDR2 FQGNSA. The DNA of the CDR3 is TGTGCCAGCAGCTTAGTCCGGAGGGAGACCCAGTACTTC. The encoded protein is CASSLVRRETQYF.

This chain uses TRBV19 with TRBJ2-3, with 13 bases aligning to TRBD2. The CDR3 totals 16 residues. V was pared by 6 bases and J by 0 bases, with 3 bases of the junction left unmatched. Germline V gene lookup returns CDR1 LNHDA and CDR2 SQIVND (reference sequence). CDR3 sequence: CASRRLAGGSTDTQYF. CDR3 bases: TGTGCCAGTAGAAGACTAGCGGGGGGCAGCACAGATACGCAGTATTTT.

The V call is TRBV3-1 (or the pseudogene TRBV3-2), the J call TRBJ1-2; TRBD1 aligns across 8 bases. In germline, CDR1 is LGHDT, CDR2 YNNKEL (reference sequence). V shed 0 bases, J shed 2 bases, and the junction held 2 bases outside the gene matches. The CDR3 consists of 15 residues. This chain's CDR3 is CASSQERQGNYGYTF. The CDR3 DNA sequence: TGTGCCAGCAGCCAAGAAAGACAGGGGAACTATGGCTACACCTTC.